This is a list of T cell receptor beta chains from one sample in a study of identifying expanded T cells in peripheral blood. Assay: immunoSEQ multiplex PCR; the TCRdb copy retains only in-frame clones and omits some. The repertoire includes 70,000 to 95,000 clones, roughly 90% of them detected once, and about 4.2% sits in the top ten. The specimen was blood. Receptors were obtained from a person aged 18 to 69 in good health. CDR3s include the opening cysteine and the closing phenylalanine or tryptophan. The order of the fields is J gene, D gene, clone size, V gene, CDR3 protein, CDR3 DNA. A D gene is named only where the DNA matches it firmly. Size tells how often a clone was seen (once, few, many) or the class of an expanded clone, and some rows leave it out.

TRBJ2-1,TRBD2,NA,TRBV18,CASSPEREYLF,TGTGCCAGCTCACCGGAGCGGGAGTACCTCTTC
TRBJ2-1,TRBD2,NA,TRBV6-4,CASSDSFGTSGLNEQFF,TGTGCCAGCAGTGACTCCTTCGGGACTAGCGGACTCAATGAGCAGTTCTTC
TRBJ2-7,TRBD1,NA,TRBV18,CASSPKTGENEQYF,TGTGCCAGCTCACCAAAGACAGGGGAGAACGAGCAGTACTTC
TRBJ1-5,NA,NA,TRBV28,CASSPPSGQPQHF,TGTGCCAGCAGTCCCCCCTCCGGGCAGCCCCAGCATTTT
TRBJ2-1,NA,NA,TRBV7-3,CASSALTGDSYNEQFF,TGTGCCAGCAGCGCCCTGACGGGGGACTCCTACAATGAGCAGTTCTTC
TRBJ2-7,TRBD1,NA,TRBV9,CASSGGQGKVYEQYF,TGTGCCAGCAGCGGAGGACAGGGGAAGGTTTACGAGCAGTACTTC
TRBJ2-7,NA,NA,TRBV2,CASSEGRMEQYF,TGTGCCAGCAGTGAGGGTAGGATGGAGCAGTACTTC
TRBJ2-5,NA,NA,TRBV13,CASSSPSETAVETQYF,TGTGCCAGCAGCTCGCCCTCCGAGACGGCGGTAGAGACCCAGTACTTC
TRBJ2-3,TRBD2,NA,TRBV11-3,CASSLGTSGSTDTQYF,TGTGCCAGCAGCTTAGGGACTAGCGGGAGCACAGATACGCAGTATTTT
TRBJ1-3,NA,NA,TRBV6-1,CASSAGLVSGNTIYF,TGTGCCAGCAGTGCGGGACTCGTCTCTGGAAACACCATATATTTT
TRBJ2-1,TRBD2,NA,TRBV27,CASSLTGTSGYNEQFF,TGTGCCAGCAGTTTAACCGGGACTAGCGGTTACAATGAGCAGTTCTTC
TRBJ1-3,NA,once,TRBV5-3,CARSLEGQGDSGNTIYF,TGTGCCAGAAGCTTAGAAGGGCAGGGAGACTCTGGAAACACCATATATTTT
TRBJ1-4,NA,NA,TRBV6-6,CASSYSGGENEKLFF,TGTGCCAGCAGTTACTCCGGGGGGGAGAATGAAAAACTGTTTTTT
TRBJ1-2,NA,NA,TRBV6-1,CASRSEPPNYGYTF,TGTGCCAGCAGATCGGAGCCCCCTAACTATGGCTACACCTTC
TRBJ2-3,TRBD1,NA,TRBV23-1,CASSRPVPGTGVTDTQYF,TGCGCCAGCAGTCGCCCCGTGCCAGGGACAGGGGTCACAGATACGCAGTATTTT
TRBJ2-7,NA,NA,TRBV6-1,CASSTAPQEHF,TGTGCCAGCTCAACAGCACCTCAGGAACACTTC
TRBJ1-5,NA,NA,TRBV21-1,CASSPTHREGQPQHF,TGTGCCAGCAGCCCTACCCACAGGGAGGGTCAGCCCCAGCATTTT
TRBJ2-7,TRBD1,NA,TRBV6-5,CASSRTGSYEQYF,TGTGCCAGCAGCCGGACAGGGTCTTACGAGCAGTACTTC
TRBJ1-5,TRBD1,NA,TRBV30,CAWSSGGGQPQHF,TGTGCCTGGAGTTCAGGGGGCGGACAGCCCCAGCATTTT
TRBJ2-5,TRBD1,NA,TRBV30,CAWSVQGANHQETQYF,TGTGCCTGGAGTGTACAGGGGGCGAATCACCAAGAGACCCAGTACTTC
TRBJ1-2,NA,NA,TRBV30,CAWSGLGQRPYTF,TGTGCCTGGAGTGGGTTGGGACAACGACCCTACACCTTC
TRBJ2-7,TRBD1,NA,TRBV28,CASSTPWGTGTYEQYF,TGTGCCAGCAGTACCCCCTGGGGGACAGGTACCTACGAGCAGTACTTC
TRBJ2-2,NA,NA,TRBV7-9,CASSLGTANTGELFF,TGTGCCAGCAGCTTAGGGACGGCGAACACCGGGGAGCTGTTTTTT
TRBJ1-2,TRBD1,NA,TRBV28,CASRRQGVPYGYTF,TGTGCCAGCAGAAGACAGGGGGTACCCTATGGCTACACCTTC
TRBJ1-4,NA,NA,TRBV10-2,CASSYRDPNEKLFF,TGCGCCAGCAGTTACAGGGACCCTAATGAAAAACTGTTTTTT
TRBJ2-3,NA,NA,TRBV9,CASSVVGWVTDTQYF,TGTGCCAGCAGCGTAGTCGGATGGGTCACAGATACGCAGTATTTT
TRBJ2-5,TRBD2,NA,TRBV7-2,CASSPPLGLAGGTGETQYF,TGTGCCAGCAGCCCGCCTTTAGGGCTAGCGGGAGGAACTGGGGAGACCCAGTACTTC
TRBJ1-2,NA,NA,TRBV6-1,CASKRGDYTNYGYTF,TGTGCCAGCAAAAGGGGCGACTATACTAACTATGGCTACACCTTC
TRBJ2-3,TRBD2,NA,TRBV2,CASSGLAGADTQYF,TGTGCCAGCAGTGGACTAGCGGGAGCAGATACGCAGTATTTT
TRBJ1-6,TRBD1,few,TRBV6-1,CASSARDRASGALHF,TGTGCCAGCAGTGCCCGGGACAGGGCTAGTGGTGCCCTCCACTTT
TRBJ1-1,TRBD1,NA,TRBV28,CASSSRTGATEAFF,TGTGCCAGCAGCTCAAGGACAGGGGCCACTGAAGCTTTCTTT
TRBJ2-3,NA,NA,TRBV6-4,CASSLSPADTQYF,TGTGCCAGCAGTTTGTCCCCCGCAGATACGCAGTATTTT
TRBJ2-2,TRBD2,once,TRBV5-4,CATRGRLAGAGGELFF,TGTGCCACCCGAGGGCGACTAGCGGGAGCGGGCGGGGAGCTGTTTTTT
TRBJ2-1,TRBD2,NA,TRBV30,CAWSVASGGADEQFF,TGTGCCTGGAGTGTAGCCAGCGGGGGGGCCGATGAGCAGTTCTTC
TRBJ1-4,TRBD1,NA,TRBV11-2,CASSPRTGYEKLFF,TGTGCCAGCAGCCCACGGACAGGGTATGAAAAACTGTTTTTT
TRBJ1-2,TRBD1,NA,TRBV6-5,CASSPDRGYGYTF,TGTGCCAGCAGCCCCGACAGGGGTTATGGCTACACCTTC
TRBJ2-1,TRBD2,once,TRBV7-9,CASSLGLAGGKRGFVEQFF,TGTGCCAGCAGCTTAGGACTAGCGGGAGGGAAACGGGGTTTCGTTGAGCAGTTCTTC
TRBJ2-6,NA,NA,TRBV5-1,CASSLVGSGANVLTF,TGCGCCAGCAGCTTGGTGGGGTCCGGGGCCAACGTCCTGACTTTC
TRBJ2-5,TRBD2,NA,TRBV6-1,CASSSGGRQTQYF,TGTGCCAGCAGTAGCGGGGGTCGGCAGACCCAGTACTTC
TRBJ2-3,TRBD2,NA,TRBV4-2,CASSQSVAGGADTQYF,TGTGCCAGCAGCCAGAGTGTAGCGGGGGGGGCAGATACGCAGTATTTT
TRBJ1-1,NA,NA,TRBV27,CASSLDWDTEAFF,TGTGCCAGCAGCTTGGATTGGGACACTGAAGCTTTCTTT
TRBJ2-7,NA,NA,TRBV29-1,CSVEDSHLYEQYF,TGCAGCGTTGAAGATAGCCACCTCTACGAGCAGTACTTC
TRBJ1-5,NA,few,TRBV7-8,CASSPPASNQPQHF,TGTGCCAGCAGCCCCCCGGCGAGCAATCAGCCCCAGCATTTT
TRBJ2-2,TRBD1,NA,TRBV19,CASSPRQGADTGELFF,TGTGCCAGTAGTCCCCGACAGGGGGCCGACACCGGGGAGCTGTTTTTT
TRBJ1-3,NA,NA,TRBV10-3,CAISEGNTIYF,TGTGCCATCAGTGAGGGGAACACCATATATTTT
TRBJ2-2,NA,NA,TRBV29-1,CSVESGELFF,TGCAGCGTTGAGTCCGGGGAGCTGTTTTTT
TRBJ1-4,NA,NA,TRBV11-2,CASSFNPGLTNEKLFF,TGTGCCAGCAGCTTCAACCCAGGGCTAACTAATGAAAAACTGTTTTTT
TRBJ2-2,TRBD1,once,TRBV6-4,CASSPGTGGSGELFF,TGTGCCAGCAGTCCCGGGACAGGGGGCTCCGGGGAGCTGTTTTTT
TRBJ1-5,TRBD1,NA,TRBV5-5,CASSLGTGGWGNQPQHF,TGTGCCAGCAGCTTGGGGACAGGGGGTTGGGGCAATCAGCCCCAGCATTTT
TRBJ2-2,NA,few,TRBV6-1,CASSEKEPGELFF,TGTGCCAGCAGTGAGAAAGAGCCCGGGGAGCTGTTTTTT
TRBJ2-7,TRBD2,NA,TRBV4-2,CASSQGIAGSYEQYF,TGTGCCAGCAGCCAAGGAATAGCGGGGAGCTACGAGCAGTACTTC
TRBJ2-7,NA,NA,TRBV27,CASRQWRSSSYEQYF,TGTGCCAGCAGACAGTGGAGGTCTAGCTCCTACGAGCAGTACTTC
TRBJ2-7,TRBD1,NA,TRBV6-5,CASSYSLTGGSREQYF,TGTGCCAGCAGTTACTCGTTGACAGGGGGCAGTCGGGAGCAGTACTTC
TRBJ1-1,NA,NA,TRBV30,CAWSPGTGRMNTEAFF,TGTGCCTGGAGTCCCGGGACCGGTCGTATGAACACTGAAGCTTTCTTT
TRBJ2-7,NA,NA,TRBV30,CACVTSSYEQYF,TGTGCCTGCGTAACTAGCTCCTACGAGCAGTACTTC
TRBJ2-7,TRBD2,once,TRBV15,CATSPKRGSSYEQYF,TGTGCCACCAGCCCTAAGCGGGGGAGCTCCTACGAGCAGTACTTC
TRBJ1-1,TRBD1,NA,TRBV2,CASSKTGVNTEAFF,TGTGCCAGCAGTAAGACAGGGGTGAACACTGAAGCTTTCTTT
TRBJ2-3,NA,NA,TRBV4-1,CASSQEGAPSTDTQYF,TGCGCCAGCAGCCAAGAGGGGGCACCTTCCACAGATACGCAGTATTTT
TRBJ2-7,NA,NA,TRBV30,CAWSAPSPGPYEQYF,TGTGCCTGGAGTGCCCCATCTCCGGGCCCCTACGAGCAGTACTTC
TRBJ2-7,NA,NA,TRBV5-4,CASSLGTSLVYEQYF,TGTGCCAGCAGCTTGGGTACTAGCTTGGTTTACGAGCAGTACTTC